This TCR beta chain was profiled in a study of T cell responses to AZD1222 COVID-19 vaccine. Study-level points and caveats: A reported finding is that nearly half of spike-specific TCRs target unmutated variant regions.

This table comes from immunoSEQ multiplex PCR, and its TCRdb copy is limited to in-frame clones, with some not included. The sample includes about 180,000 clones, approximately 91% of them seen just once. On this clone: The target antigen is unknown.

CDR1 and CDR2 from the germline V gene are SNHLY and FYNNEI. The V and J ends lost 6 bases and 3 bases respectively, with 2 bases between them. The CDR3 has 11 amino acids. The sample here was peripheral blood, taken 28 days after the second AZD1222 dose. The V and J genes are TRBV2 and TRBJ1-4; the D is unclear. The sequence came from an adult who received the AZD1222 COVID-19 vaccine. In nucleotides, the CDR3 is TGTGCCAGCAGACCTAATGAAAAACTGTTTTTT. This gives the protein CASRPNEKLFF.